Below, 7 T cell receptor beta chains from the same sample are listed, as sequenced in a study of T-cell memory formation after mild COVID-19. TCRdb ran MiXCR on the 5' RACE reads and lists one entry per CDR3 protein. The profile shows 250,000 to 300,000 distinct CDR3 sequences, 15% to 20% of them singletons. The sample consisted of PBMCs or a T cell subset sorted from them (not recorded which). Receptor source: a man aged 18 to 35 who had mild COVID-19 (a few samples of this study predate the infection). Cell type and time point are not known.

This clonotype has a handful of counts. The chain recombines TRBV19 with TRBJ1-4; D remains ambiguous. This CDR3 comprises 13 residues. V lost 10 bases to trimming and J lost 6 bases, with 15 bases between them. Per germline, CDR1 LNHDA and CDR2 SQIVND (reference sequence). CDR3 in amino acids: CATASGIDEKLFF. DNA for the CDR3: TGTGCCACCGCGTCGGGTATTGATGAAAAACTGTTTTTT.

The CDR3 DNA sequence: TGCAGTGCTCCGGCGGGGGCCAACACCGGGGAGCTGTTTTTT. It yields the protein CSAPAGANTGELFF. The chain carries TRBV20-1 and TRBJ2-2; weak D call: TRBD2 (7 bases). This CDR3 spans 14 amino acids. The V end was cut by 5 bases, the J end by 2 bases, with 12 bases between. Germline loops: CDR1 DFQATT, CDR2 SNEGSKA (reference sequence).

CDR3 in DNA: TGTGCCACCAGCAGGGAACAGGGGGCGGAAGGGGTGCAGTTCTTC. This codes for CATSREQGAEGVQFF. V gene TRBV15 combines with J gene TRBJ2-1, with 9 bases fitting TRBD1. From germline, CDR1 is LNHNV and CDR2 YYDKDF (reference sequence). Losses at the gene ends were 3 bases for V and 12 bases for J; bases not matched to a gene: 12. The CDR3 sequence is 15 residues long.

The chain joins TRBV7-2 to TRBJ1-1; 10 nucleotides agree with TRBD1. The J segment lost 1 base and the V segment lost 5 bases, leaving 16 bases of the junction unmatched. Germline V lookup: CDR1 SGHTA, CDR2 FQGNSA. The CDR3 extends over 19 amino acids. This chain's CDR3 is CASSPRVGQGEGWNTEAFF. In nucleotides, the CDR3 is TGTGCCAGCAGCCCTAGGGTCGGACAGGGGGAAGGATGGAACACTGAAGCTTTCTTT.

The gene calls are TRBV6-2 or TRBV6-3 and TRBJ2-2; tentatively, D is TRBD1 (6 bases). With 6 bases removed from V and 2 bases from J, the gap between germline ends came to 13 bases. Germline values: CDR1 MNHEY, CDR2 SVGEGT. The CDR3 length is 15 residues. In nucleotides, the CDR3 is TGTGCCAGCAGAGACCGACAGGTTAACACCGGGGAGCTGTTTTTT. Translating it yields CASRDRQVNTGELFF.

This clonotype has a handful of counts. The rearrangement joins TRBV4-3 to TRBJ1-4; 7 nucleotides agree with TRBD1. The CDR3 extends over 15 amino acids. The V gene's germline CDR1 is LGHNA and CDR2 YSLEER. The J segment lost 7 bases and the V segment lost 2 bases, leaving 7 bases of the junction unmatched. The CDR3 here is CASSQFGTASEKLFF. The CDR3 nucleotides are TGCGCCAGCAGCCAATTCGGGACAGCTTCTGAAAAACTGTTTTTT.

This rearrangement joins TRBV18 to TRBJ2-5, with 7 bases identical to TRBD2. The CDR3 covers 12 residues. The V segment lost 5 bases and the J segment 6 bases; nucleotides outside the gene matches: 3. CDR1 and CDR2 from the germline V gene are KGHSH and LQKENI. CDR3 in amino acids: CASSGEGKTQYF. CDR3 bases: TGTGCCAGCTCAGGGGAGGGCAAGACCCAGTACTTC. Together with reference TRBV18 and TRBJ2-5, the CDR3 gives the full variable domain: NAGVMQNPRHLVRRRGQEARLRCSPMKGHSHVYWYRQLPEEGLKFMVYLQKENIIDESGMPKERFSAEFPKEGPSILRIQQVVRGDSAAYFCASSGEGKTQYFGPGTRLLVL.